The rows below give T cell receptor beta chains drawn from one sample of a study of shared clonotypes between healthy human individuals. Some clones are missing from TCRdb's copy, which holds only in-frame ones; the method was immunoSEQ multiplex PCR. Among 400,000 to 550,000 clones, 70% to 85% were seen once, and the ten largest hold about 12%. The sequenced sample was PBMCs. The receptors derive from a woman between 40 and 50 years old in good health. Some clones in this sample may be carry-over from other donors' samples. Each CDR3 is given with its conserved first and last residue. A D gene is named only where the DNA matches it firmly. The size of a clone is reported for some rows only, either as once, few or many, or as a class for expanded clones.

j_gene | v_gene | abundance | d_gene | CDR3nt | CDR3aa
TRBJ1-1 | TRBV27 | - | - | TGTGCCAGCAGTGACCCGGGGGACGGCACTGAAGCTTTCTTT | CASSDPGDGTEAFF
TRBJ2-1 | TRBV2 | - | TRBD1 | TGTGCCAGCACCGGACAGGCCAATGAGCAGTTCTTC | CASTGQANEQFF
TRBJ2-1 | TRBV28 | - | - | TGTGCCAGCAGGGTGGACAATGAGCAGTTCTTC | CASRVDNEQFF
TRBJ2-1 | TRBV4-1 | few | - | TGCGCCAGCAGCCAAGGACAAGCCTCCTACAATGAGCAGTTCTTC | CASSQGQASYNEQFF
TRBJ1-2 | TRBV4-1 | few | - | TGCGCCAGCAGCCAAGATCGAACAGCTGGCTACACCTTC | CASSQDRTAGYTF
TRBJ2-3 | TRBV30 | - | TRBD1 | TGTGCAGGGGGCGGGAGCACAGATACGCAGTATTTT | CAGGGSTDTQYF
TRBJ1-5 | TRBV5-4 | - | TRBD1 | TGTGCCAGCAGCCCCGGGACAGGGGGCAATCAGCCCCAGCATTTT | CASSPGTGGNQPQHF
TRBJ2-7 | TRBV28 | - | - | TGTGCCAGCAGTTTGTCTTTCGAGGAGCAGTACTTC | CASSLSFEEQYF
TRBJ2-3 | TRBV7-3 | - | - | TGTGCCAGCAGCTTAGAGGGCAGGGGCCGTCTGGATACGCAGTATTTT | CASSLEGRGRLDTQYF
TRBJ2-7 | TRBV28 | - | - | TGTGCCAGCAGTTTAGAGCCAGGGACCTACGAGCAGTACTTC | CASSLEPGTYEQYF
TRBJ1-6 | TRBV5-4 | once | TRBD1 | TGTGCCAGCAGCCCCTACCAGGGGGGAGGATCACCCCTCCACTTT | CASSPYQGGGSPLHF
TRBJ2-7 | TRBV18 | - | - | TGTGCCAGCTCCCCCGGGGCCGGGAGCTCCTACGAGCAGTACTTC | CASSPGAGSSYEQYF
TRBJ2-5 | TRBV7-6 | - | TRBD2 | TGTGCCAGCAGCTTAAGCCTAGCGGGGCAAGAGACCCAGTACTTC | CASSLSLAGQETQYF
TRBJ2-3 | TRBV2 | few | - | TGTGCCAGCAGTCGGGACGGCACAGATACGCAGTATTTT | CASSRDGTDTQYF
TRBJ1-4 | TRBV7-6 | - | - | TGTGCCAGCAGCTTGGCAACTACAGGGTGGGGGAATGAAAAACTGTTTTTT | CASSLATTGWGNEKLFF
TRBJ2-7 | TRBV5-1 | - | - | TGCGCCAGCAGCTTGGTACAGGTAAGCGCCGAGCAGTACTTC | CASSLVQVSAEQYF
TRBJ2-3 | TRBV28 | - | TRBD1 | TGTGCCAGCAGTTTGATAGACAGGGGTAGGCAGTATTTT | CASSLIDRGRQYF
TRBJ2-3 | TRBV6-6 | once | TRBD2 | TGTGCCAGCAGTCCGCGGACTAGCGGGAGTGCAGATACGCAGTATTTT | CASSPRTSGSADTQYF
TRBJ2-3 | TRBV13 | - | TRBD2 | TGTGCCAGCAGCAGTAAGATGGGGCTAGCGGGAGGTGATACGCAGTATTTT | CASSSKMGLAGGDTQYF